The clone carrying this T cell receptor (beta chain) came up once. TCRdb re-analysed the 5' RACE reads in MiXCR, keeping a single row per CDR3 protein. The sample holds 25,000 to 30,000 distinct CDR3 sequences, 6.5% to 9.5% seen once. The sample originates from a study of CD8 T cells in ankylosing spondylitis. The CDR3 has 17 amino acids. V was trimmed by 1 base and J by 4 bases, leaving 17 bases between them. CDR1 is SGHAT and CDR2 is FQNNGV in the germline V gene. This sequence was found in a male donor with ankylosing spondylitis or in good health (not recorded which). This sequence joins TRBV11-2 and TRBJ2-1; a possible D gene is TRBD2 (7 bases). Sample: blood. The CDR3 loop reads CASSLVGGLAVYNEQFF. The DNA of the CDR3 is TGTGCCAGCAGCTTAGTTGGGGGGCTAGCGGTTTACAATGAGCAGTTCTTC. The entire variable domain, with the rest obtained from reference TRBV11-2 and TRBJ2-1, is as follows: EAGVAQSPRYKIIEKRQSVAFWCNPISGHATLYWYQQILGQGPKLLIQFQNNGVVDDSQLPKDRFSAERLKGVDSTLKIQPAKLEDSAVYLCASSLVGGLAVYNEQFFGPGTRLTVL.